The 3 T cell receptor beta chains in this list originate from one sample, sequenced in a study of T cells in Graves' hyperthyroidism and ophthalmopathy. RNA transcripts served as the template for amplifying TCR beta CDR3 regions. TCR CDR3 regions were first amplified by RT-PCR with HTBI primers. Using its own MiXCR run on the multiplex PCR reads, TCRdb lists one record per CDR3 protein. Of around 400,000 distinct CDR3 sequences in the sample, 15% to 18% were seen once. Sequencing was done on a sample of blood. The receptor source for this set is a young woman with Graves' hyperthyroidism that later progressed to Graves' ophthalmopathy.

This chain uses TRBV7-7 with TRBJ2-1; weak D call: TRBD2 (6 bases). CDR1 SSHAT and CDR2 FNYEAQ come from the germline V gene (reference sequence). Trimming pared 1 base from V and 3 bases from J, leaving 13 bases between. The length of the CDR3 is 16 residues. The CDR3 loop is CASSLVGGAVYNEQFF. The CDR3 DNA reads TGTGCCAGCAGCTTAGTGGGGGGAGCTGTCTACAATGAGCAGTTCTTC.

This clonotype was seen repeatedly, ten times or more. The rearrangement links TRBV18 to TRBJ2-5; 8 bases match TRBD1. The V gene's germline CDR1 is KGHSH and CDR2 LQKENI. The CDR3 runs 14 residues. V dropped 3 bases and J dropped 4; count of bases not matched to a gene: 4. In DNA form, the CDR3 reads TGTGCCAGCTCACCGACAGGGGACGGAGAGACCCAGTACTTC. Protein product: CASSPTGDGETQYF.

This clonotype has a count of ten or more. The chain couples TRBV28 to TRBJ1-4; TRBD1 aligns across 10 bases. The length of the CDR3 is 15 residues. CDR1 is MDHEN, CDR2 SYDVKM, per germline. With 6 bases clipped from V and 8 bases from J, the junction kept 9 bases outside the gene matches. The CDR3 coding sequence is TGTGCCAGCAGCCGTCGTGGGACAGGGGAAGAAAAACTGTTTTTT. As protein: CASSRRGTGEEKLFF. Complete variable domain (other parts from reference TRBV28 and TRBJ1-4): DVKVTQSSRYLVKRTGEKVFLECVQDMDHENMFWYRQDPGLGLRLIYFSYDVKMKEKGDIPEGYSVSREKKERFSLILESASTNQTSMYLCASSRRGTGEEKLFFGSGTQLSVL.